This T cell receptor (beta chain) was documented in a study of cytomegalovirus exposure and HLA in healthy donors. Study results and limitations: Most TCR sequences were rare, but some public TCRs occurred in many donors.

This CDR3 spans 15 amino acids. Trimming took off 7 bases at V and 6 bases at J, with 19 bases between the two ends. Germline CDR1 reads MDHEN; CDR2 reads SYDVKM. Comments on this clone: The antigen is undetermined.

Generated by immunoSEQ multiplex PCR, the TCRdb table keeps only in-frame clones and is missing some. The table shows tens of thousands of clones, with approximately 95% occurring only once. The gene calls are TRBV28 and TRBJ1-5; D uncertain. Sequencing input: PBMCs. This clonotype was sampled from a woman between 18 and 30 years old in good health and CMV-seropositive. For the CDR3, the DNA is TGTGCCAGCACGAAAATAATCGGAGGTACTCAGCCCCAGCATTTT. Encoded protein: CASTKIIGGTQPQHF.